This TCR beta chain was sequenced in a study of T cells in Graves' hyperthyroidism and ophthalmopathy. The study's findings and limits: Ophthalmopathy and stable hyperthyroidism were separated by a 13 V-J model. Most thyroid clonotypes expanded above 0.001 appeared in blood too.

CDR3 length: 12 residues. V lost 10 bases and J lost 3; bases outside the gene matches: 3. This clonotype was seen at least ten times. The antigen is undetermined. The study based diagnoses on clinical symptoms, serum thyroxine and TRAb, thyroid ultrasound and orbital computed tomography. Isolation of PBMCs was performed on around 10 ml fresh peripheral blood. Using RNA transcripts as the source, TCR beta CDR3 regions were amplified. First-round RT-PCR with HTBI primers amplified the TCR CDR3 region. A single record per CDR3 protein comes from TCRdb applying MiXCR to the multiplex PCR reads. This sample carries 640,000 or so distinct CDR3 sequences, about 14% of them seen once, and the ten largest clones take 3.5% to 4.5%.

This TCR was sampled from a woman aged 35 to 49 with Graves' ophthalmopathy. The rearrangement uses TRBV12-3 or TRBV12-4 and TRBJ2-5; 9 bases agree with TRBD2. Sequencing was performed on blood. The CDR3 DNA is TGTGCCACCCAGCGGGGGGAAGAGACCCAGTACTTC. Protein product: CATQRGEETQYF.